A single sample gave rise to the 7 T cell receptor beta chains below, sequenced in a study of T cells in Graves' hyperthyroidism and ophthalmopathy. The TCR beta CDR3 regions underwent amplification using RNA transcripts as the source. An initial round of RT-PCR targeting the TCR CDR3 relied on the HTBI primer set. TCRdb fed the multiplex PCR reads into MiXCR, producing one record per CDR3 protein. The data hold approximately 740,000 distinct CDR3 sequences, with roughly 15% observed a single time. The sequenced sample was blood. The receptors come from a woman in her late teens or twenties with Graves' hyperthyroidism.

This clonotype was detected many times. The chain is built from TRBV28 and TRBJ2-1, with TRBD1 matching over 11 bases. V lost 5 bases and J lost 9; bases outside the gene matches: 12. The CDR3 has 16 residues. CDR1 is MDHEN, CDR2 SYDVKM, per germline. CDR3 DNA: TGTGCCAGCAGTCCTTTCGGACAGGGGGCTTTGGGTGAGCAGTTCTTC. Translation gives CASSPFGQGALGEQFF.

This clonotype was picked up many times. The rearrangement joins TRBV12-3 or TRBV12-4 to TRBJ1-2; 8 bases match TRBD1. The V gene end was trimmed by 1 base and the J gene end by 8 bases; junction bases not matched to a gene: 6. This CDR3 spans 14 amino acids. CDR3 bases: TGTGCCAGCAGTTTAGTAGTCAGGGGGCTCGGCTACACCTTC. It translates to CASSLVVRGLGYTF.

This clonotype was counted between two and nine times. The V gene is TRBV3-1, the J gene TRBJ2-1; 8 positions agree with TRBD1. V trimming: 4 bases; J trimming: 5 bases; junction bases outside the gene matches: 10. Germline CDR1 LGHDT, CDR2 YNNKEL (reference sequence). This CDR3 spans 16 amino acids. The CDR3 bases are TGTGCCAGCAGCCTCATTCCGACAGGGGCGAACAATGAGCAGTTCTTC. It specifies CASSLIPTGANNEQFF.

This clonotype was counted many times. The rearrangement links TRBV30 to TRBJ1-2, with TRBD1 matching over 10 bases. V shed 8 bases and J 6 bases; nucleotides not matched to a gene: 6. CDR3 length: 12 residues. Germline CDR1 and CDR2: GTSNPN and SVGIG (reference sequence). The CDR3 coding sequence is TGTGCCAGGGGACAGGGGAAAAATGGCTACACCTTC. This codes for CARGQGKNGYTF. The variable domain in full, completed from reference TRBV30 and TRBJ1-2, reads SQTIHQWPATLVQPVGSPLSLECTVEGTSNPNLYWYRQAAGRGLQLLFYSVGIGQISSEVPQNLSASRPQDRQFILSSKKLLLSDSGFYLCARGQGKNGYTFGSGTRLTVV.

The chain couples TRBV30 to TRBJ2-1, with D tentatively TRBD2 (5 bases). V was cut by 0 bases and J by 3 bases, with 15 bases left in between. In germline, CDR1 is GTSNPN, CDR2 SVGIG (reference sequence). This CDR3 is built from 16 residues. The CDR3 DNA reads as TGTGCCTGGAGTGTATTGCGGCCGGGAATCTACAATGAGCAGTTCTTC. Residues: CAWSVLRPGIYNEQFF.

This clonotype was counted many times. CDR3 residues: CASSFPGTGLETQYF. For the CDR3, the DNA is TGTGCCAGCAGTTTCCCCGGGACAGGGCTAGAGACCCAGTACTTC. The chain employs TRBV28 and TRBJ2-5, with 9 positions matching TRBD1. V trimming: 3 bases; J trimming: 4 bases; junction bases outside the gene matches: 6. Germline CDR1 and CDR2: MDHEN and SYDVKM. CDR3 size: 15 residues. Drawing the rest from reference TRBV28 and TRBJ2-5, the complete variable domain is DVKVTQSSRYLVKRTGEKVFLECVQDMDHENMFWYRQDPGLGLRLIYFSYDVKMKEKGDIPEGYSVSREKKERFSLILESASTNQTSMYLCASSFPGTGLETQYFGPGTRLLVL.

This clonotype was counted ten times or more. This sequence joins TRBV20-1 and TRBJ2-5, with TRBD2 identical over 11 bases. The germline V gene encodes CDR1 DFQATT and CDR2 SNEGSKA (reference sequence). The CDR3 consists of 17 residues. The V gene end was trimmed by 0 bases and the J gene end by 2 bases; junction bases not matched to a gene: 8. The CDR3 here is CSARDSGRAPEQETQYF. The CDR3 coding sequence is TGCAGTGCTAGAGATAGCGGGAGGGCCCCGGAACAAGAGACCCAGTACTTC.